This T cell receptor beta chain was documented in a study of T cell responses to AZD1222 COVID-19 vaccine. Notes on the study in general: The study found vaccine-associated CD4 TCRs spanning spike, dominant at 160-218 and 743-854. Samples come after the peak T cell response, not at day 14.

Generated by immunoSEQ multiplex PCR, the TCRdb table keeps only in-frame clones and is missing some. The table has some 86,000 clones, 70% to 90% seen once. This clone was counted a single time. As yet, its antigen is unknown. Sequencing used peripheral blood, obtained on day 0 of AZD1222 vaccination. The source is an adult in good health.

The CDR3 sequence: CASTSGYNEQFF. The DNA of the CDR3 is TGTGCCAGCACCTCAGGCTACAATGAGCAGTTCTTC. V usage is TRBV3-1 (or the pseudogene TRBV3-2) and J usage is TRBJ2-1; D not resolved. CDR1 is LGHDT and CDR2 is YNNKEL in the germline V gene (reference sequence). V lost 7 bases, J lost 3 bases, and 7 bases lay in between. CDR3 length: 12 residues.